This entry is about one T cell receptor beta chain. The data were obtained in a study of blood T cell repertoires in COVID-19. Study-wide context: Nucleic acid was either cDNA or gDNA, and it came from T cells, B-cell-depleted T cells, or PBMCs.

The CDR3 is 16 residues long. CDR1 is SEHNR, CDR2 FQNEAQ, per germline (reference sequence). With V trimmed by 4 bases and J by 4 bases, 12 bases remained unmatched. The table came from immunoSEQ multiplex PCR; TCRdb's copy has only in-frame clones and leaves some out. The profile shows about 150,000 clones, roughly four fifths of them singletons. This TCR derives from a man aged 50-60 years who had recovered from COVID-19. Sequencing input: PBMCs or T cells enriched from blood (not recorded which). The chain recombines TRBV7-9 with TRBJ2-7; TRBD1 agrees at 8 bases. The CDR3 sequence: CASSSVGQGLLYEQYF. CDR3 sequence (DNA): TGTGCCAGCAGCTCGGTTGGACAGGGCCTATTATACGAGCAGTACTTC.